This T cell receptor (beta chain) was captured by sequencing in a study of beta chain features in type 1 diabetes. Central memory, naive, regulatory and stem cell-like memory CD4+ cells were sorted by CD45RO/CCR7/CD25/CD127/CD95/CD27. Of the isolated RNA, all was reverse transcribed, and so the sequenced material was expressed TCRB transcripts. Some clones are missing from TCRdb's copy, which holds only in-frame ones; the method was immunoSEQ multiplex PCR. This sample has almost 350,000 clones, with roughly a tenth found just once. Turning to this clone: Its antigen is unidentified.

V lost 0 bases, J lost 7 bases, and 3 bases stayed unmatched. The CDR3 length is 15 residues. CDR1 and CDR2 (germline): MGHRA, YSYEKL. General observations from the study: Here, the possible influence of HLA type (on TCRB rearrangement) remained unresolved. Significant though moderate, a shortening of TCRB CDR3s appeared in all four CD4+ subsets of Type 1 diabetes patients.

The clonotype was recovered from a man aged 30-40 years with type 1 diabetes. The source material was central memory CD4+ T cells from blood. This chain uses TRBV4-1 with TRBJ2-1, with 10 bases that match TRBD2. DNA of the CDR3: TGCGCCAGCAGCCAAGATCCGACTAGCGGGAATGAGCAGTTCTTC. Amino acids: CASSQDPTSGNEQFF.